Detailed here is one TCR beta chain. Which antigen it targets is not known. No base-level quality is on record; no much larger clone is a single base apart. After removal of 4 bases from V and 4 bases from J, the junction retains 6 bases not matched to a gene. Inclusive of the bounding cysteine and phenylalanine, the CDR3 is 14 residues long. The sequence is cut down to CDR3 DNA, 42 bases in frame from base 1. The germline V gene (reference sequence) sets CDR1 to SEHNR and CDR2 to FQNEAQ. This sample was included in a study of blood T cell repertoires in COVID-19 (dated by TCRdb to the early 2020s). As for the study more broadly: Samples covering the acute and convalescent phases of COVID-19 were provided by collaborators in the United States, Italy and Spain. The prospective study material was composed of cDNA or gDNA derived from T cells, B-cell-depleted T cells, or PBMCs. Deeply sampled blood TCRbeta repertoires from subjects exposed to, actively infected with, or recovered from COVID-19 were included in the dataset. The repertoires were released in a freely available public database meant as a resource for research on the immune response to SARS-CoV-2. Samples came from the ongoing ImmuneRACE study (first 160 participants) plus 1,254 subjects from 6 global collaborators. Nearly every sample came with metadata listing a de-identified subject ID, COVID-19 status, age in years and sex. Where HLA class I and class II types were available, the types were taken from metadata supplied by the sample provider, not from assay-based typing.

The immunoSEQ Assay, a bias-controlled multiplex PCR, was used to amplify TCRbeta CDR3 regions from genomic DNA. Regarding the original processing steps: Within the assay, amplification of reference gene primers was used to estimate how many nucleated cells each sample contained. Sequence reads were collapsed and filtered to measure the absolute abundance of every unique TCRbeta CDR3 rearrangement. Productive Simpson clonality was computed per sample as the square root of Simpson's diversity index over productive rearrangements. TCRdb limited this immuneACCESS table to in-frame rearrangements with V and J called. A share of clones is missing; checked studies link under half to unresolved V genes, and the rest is unexplained. D and trimming were read from the DNA, whereas the V and J calls and clone size are those reported in that table. The sample profile shows tens of thousands of clones; approximately 91% of them were found once. The biggest ten clones account for more than 4.5% of the sample.

One collaborating source in Seattle enrolled patients while the patients were actively infected and followed the patients over time throughout the course of disease. Whole blood was collected in K2EDTA tubes by collaborating institutions according to the institutions' own protocols. For TCRbeta analysis, collaborators shipped samples as frozen whole blood, isolated PBMCs, or DNA extracted from either of those sample types. General findings and caveats noted by the study authors: Clinical and demographic metadata were provided uncurated, with the amount varying by source and participant.

The chain is encoded by TRBV7-9 joined to TRBJ1-1, with 7 middle bases fitting TRBD1. The receptor comes from a man in his 60s with COVID-19, enrolled during active disease. The specimen sequenced was peripheral blood. The encoded CDR3 is CASSSQGVSTEAFF. The bases read TGTGCCAGCAGCTCCCAGGGGGTATCCACTGAAGCTTTCTTT.